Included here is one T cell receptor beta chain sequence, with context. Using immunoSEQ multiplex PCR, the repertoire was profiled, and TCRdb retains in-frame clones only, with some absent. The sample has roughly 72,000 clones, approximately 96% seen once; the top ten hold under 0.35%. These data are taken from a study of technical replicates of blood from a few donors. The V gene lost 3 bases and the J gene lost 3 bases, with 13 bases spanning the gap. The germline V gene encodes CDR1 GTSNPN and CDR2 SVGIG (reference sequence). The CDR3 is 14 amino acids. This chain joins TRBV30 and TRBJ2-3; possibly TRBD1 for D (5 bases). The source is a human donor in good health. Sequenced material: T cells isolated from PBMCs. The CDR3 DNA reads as TGTGCCTGGAGATTGAAGGGGATAACAGATACGCAGTATTTT. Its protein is CAWRLKGITDTQYF.